The 4 T cell receptor beta chains listed next were all sequenced from one sample in a study of Graves' ophthalmopathy and Graves' hyperthyroidism. RNA transcripts were the template, and TCR beta CDR3 regions were amplified from them. Investigators did first-round RT-PCR with HTBI primers, then second-round multiplex PCR. TCRdb re-analysed the multiplex PCR reads in MiXCR, keeping a single row per CDR3 protein. The data contain about 640,000 distinct CDR3 sequences, roughly two fifths of them singletons. The sequencing input was peripheral blood. The origin of the receptors is an adult man with Graves' ophthalmopathy.

This sequence joins TRBV6-5 and TRBJ1-1; no clear D gene. Trimming shortened V by 5 bases and J by 4 bases, and 11 bases separated the two germline ends. CDR1 MNHEY and CDR2 SVGAGI come from the germline V gene. This CDR3 region has 13 residues. CDR3 amino acids: CASSHDDLTEAFF. DNA for the CDR3: TGTGCCAGCAGTCATGACGATCTCACTGAAGCTTTCTTT.

Ten or more counts support this clonotype. J is TRBJ1-1 and V is TRBV27; 7 positions agree with TRBD1. The ends lost 2 bases at V and 10 bases at J; junction bases unmatched: 4. This CDR3 comprises 12 residues. Looked up from germline, CDR1 is MNHEY and CDR2 is SMNVEV (reference sequence). The CDR3 spells CASSLVRGTAFF. DNA for the CDR3: TGTGCCAGCAGTTTAGTCAGGGGGACAGCTTTCTTT.

This clonotype was counted many times. This chain connects TRBV7-9 to TRBJ2-5; TRBD1 agrees at 7 bases. Germline V gene data show CDR1 as SEHNR and CDR2 as FQNEAQ (reference sequence). This CDR3 is built from 14 residues. V lost 5 bases to trimming and J lost 5 bases; unmatched junction nucleotides: 8. This chain's CDR3 is CASSNTGARETQYF. Here the CDR3 DNA reads TGTGCCAGCAGCAACACAGGGGCCCGCGAGACCCAGTACTTC.

The CDR3 bases are TGCGCCAGCAGTCAGGGGGTGGACACCGGGGAGCTGTTTTTT. Protein: CASSQGVDTGELFF. The rearrangement uses TRBV5-1 and TRBJ2-2; 7 bases fit TRBD1. V lost 5 bases and J lost 3; bases outside the gene matches: 4. The germline V gene has CDR1 SGHRS and CDR2 YFSETQ. The CDR3 sequence is 14 residues long. The complete variable domain, with remaining parts taken from reference TRBV5-1 and TRBJ2-2, reads KAGVTQTPRYLIKTRGQQVTLSCSPISGHRSVSWYQQTPGQGLQFLFEYFSETQRNKGNFPGRFSGRQFSNSRSEMNVSTLELGDSALYLCASSQGVDTGELFFGEGSRLTVL.